The 22 T cell receptor beta chains given below trace back to one sample, sequenced in a study of blood T cell repertoires in COVID-19. The method was immunoSEQ multiplex PCR; TCRdb's version includes in-frame clones alone and lacks a portion of them. The profile shows about 100,000 clones, approximately 91% of them singletons. Sequencing was performed on peripheral blood. The receptors originated from a man aged 50-60 years with active COVID-19.

This chain uses TRBV19 with TRBJ2-2; 7 bases agree with TRBD2. Germline CDR1 LNHDA, CDR2 SQIVND (reference sequence). J lost 1 base, V lost 4 bases, and 6 bases had no gene match. CDR3 length: 16 residues. The CDR3 DNA reads as TGTGCCAGTAGTACCATCGGGAGGCGGAACACCGGGGAGCTGTTTTTT. The encoded protein is CASSTIGRRNTGELFF.

The V call is TRBV10-3, the J call TRBJ2-5; 8 nucleotides line up with TRBD1. J was trimmed by 2 bases and V by 5 bases; bases with no gene match: 4. Looked up from germline, CDR1 is ENHRY and CDR2 is SYGVKD. This CDR3 region has 14 residues. Here the CDR3 reads CAISMGQEQETQYF. CDR3 nucleotide sequence: TGTGCCATCAGTATGGGACAGGAGCAAGAGACCCAGTACTTC.

V gene TRBV6-6 combines with J gene TRBJ2-7; 10 bases fit TRBD2. Germline CDR1 is MNHNY and CDR2 is SVGAGI (reference sequence). CDR3 length: 12 amino acids. Trimming took 8 bases from V and 4 from J; bases not matched to a gene: 2. DNA for the CDR3: TGTGCCAGCCGGACTAGCGGATACGAGCAGTACGTC. Protein product: CASRTSGYEQYV.

The chain couples TRBV9 to TRBJ2-2; 14 bases line up with TRBD2. J lost 3 bases, V lost 3 bases, and 7 bases had no gene match. CDR1 is SGDLS and CDR2 is YYNGEE in the germline V gene. CDR3 length equals 18 residues. CDR3 nucleotide sequence: TGTGCCAGCAGCGGCCGGACTAGCGGGGGGAGTTACACCGGGGAGCTGTTTTTT. This sequence encodes CASSGRTSGGSYTGELFF.

In DNA form, the CDR3 reads TGCGCCAGCAGCGGGGGACAGGGAACAGATACGCAGTATTTT. Translating it yields CASSGGQGTDTQYF. The rearrangement links TRBV5-1 to TRBJ2-3, with TRBD1 identical over 9 bases. The CDR3 length is 14 residues. With V trimmed by 4 bases and J by 3 bases, 3 bases remained unmatched. Germline CDR1 is SGHRS and CDR2 is YFSETQ.

The chain carries TRBV19 and TRBJ1-5; perhaps TRBD1 as D (5 bases). CDR3 size: 16 residues. Germline V CDR1 and CDR2: LNHDA, SQIVND (reference sequence). V was cut by 5 bases and J by 0 bases, with 14 bases left in between. This chain's CDR3 is CASSPRDLYSNQPQHF. DNA for the CDR3: TGTGCCAGTAGTCCTCGGGACTTGTATAGCAATCAGCCCCAGCATTTT.

The V call is TRBV18, the J call TRBJ1-1; 11 nucleotides line up with TRBD1. The CDR3 loop spans 16 amino acids. The germline V gene has CDR1 KGHSH and CDR2 LQKENI. The ends lost 4 bases at V and 0 bases at J; junction bases unmatched: 4. This CDR3 reads CASSLGTGGVNTEAFF. The CDR3 DNA reads as TGTGCCAGCTCACTAGGGACAGGGGGTGTGAACACTGAAGCTTTCTTT.

The chain combines TRBV19 with TRBJ2-2; 16 nucleotides line up with TRBD2. J was trimmed by 5 bases and V by 5 bases; bases with no gene match: 11. The CDR3 extends over 19 amino acids. The germline CDR1 and CDR2 sequences are LNHDA and SQIVND (reference sequence). As DNA, the CDR3 is TGTGCCAGTAGTCCCCAGGGACTAGCGGGGGGGAGCGGGACCGGGGAGCTGTTTTTT. It is translated as CASSPQGLAGGSGTGELFF.

V usage is TRBV19 and J usage is TRBJ1-2; no reliable D call. V was shortened by 6 bases and J by 0 bases, with 14 bases between the two germline ends. From germline, CDR1 is LNHDA and CDR2 SQIVND (reference sequence). This CDR3 spans 15 amino acids. CDR3 sequence reads: CASSLAAGTNYGYTF. CDR3 DNA sequence: TGTGCCAGTAGCTTAGCGGCGGGAACTAACTATGGCTACACCTTC.

J is TRBJ2-2 and V is TRBV9; 7 nucleotides agree with TRBD2. Germline CDR1 and CDR2: SGDLS and YYNGEE. The CDR3 is made up of 15 amino acids. With 0 bases clipped from V and 2 bases from J, the junction kept 1 base outside the gene matches. CDR3 DNA: TGTGCCAGCAGCGTAGGGGACTACAACACCGGGGAGCTGTTTTTT. Its protein is CASSVGDYNTGELFF.

Details on this clone: Within the sample, other DNA sequences also encode this same CDR3. The chain employs TRBV7-2 and TRBJ2-1, with 11 bases identical to TRBD2. This CDR3 spans 16 amino acids. Trimming removed 3 bases from V and 9 bases from J; junction bases left unmatched: 10. Germline CDR1 reads SGHTA; CDR2 reads FQGNSA. The CDR3 region has the DNA TGTGCCAGCAGCTTGTTAGCGGGGGGGCTTGGGTTTGAGCAGTTCTTC. Protein sequence: CASSLLAGGLGFEQFF. The full variable domain, in which reference TRBV7-2 and TRBJ2-1 provide the parts outside the CDR3, is GAGVSQSPSNKVTEKGKDVELRCDPISGHTALYWYRQSLGQGLEFLIYFQGNSAPDKSGLPSDRFSAERTGGSVSTLTIQRTQQEDSAVYLCASSLLAGGLGFEQFFGPGTRLTVL.

The CDR3 DNA follows: TGTGCCAGCAGCGACGTCGGCCTAGTAGGCGAGACCCAGTACTTC. Amino acids: CASSDVGLVGETQYF. This chain connects TRBV7-2 to TRBJ2-5; D gene ambiguous. Trimming removed 5 bases from V and 5 bases from J, with 18 bases in between. CDR1 and CDR2 from the germline V gene are SGHTA and FQGNSA. This CDR3 comprises 15 residues.

The chain recombines TRBV19 with TRBJ2-3; possibly TRBD1 for D (5 bases). This CDR3 contains 16 residues. Germline lookup yields CDR1 LNHDA and CDR2 SQIVND (reference sequence). With 5 bases removed from V and 2 bases from J, the gap between germline ends came to 17 bases. Written as DNA, the CDR3 is TGTGCCAGTAGTGCCACAGGCTATCCTTTCACAGATACGCAGTATTTT. Its protein product is CASSATGYPFTDTQYF.

This rearrangement joins TRBV5-1 to TRBJ1-5, with 8 positions matching TRBD1. The CDR3 loop spans 16 amino acids. Per germline, CDR1 SGHRS and CDR2 YFSETQ. V was pared by 0 bases and J by 5 bases, with 7 bases of the junction left unmatched. CDR3 amino acids: CASSLGQGSGDQPQHF. The CDR3 DNA reads as TGCGCCAGCAGCTTGGGACAGGGGTCAGGGGATCAGCCCCAGCATTTT.

The chain uses TRBV6-6 and TRBJ2-7; D might be TRBD2 (5 bases). This CDR3 has 11 amino acids. In germline, CDR1 is MNHNY, CDR2 SVGAGI (reference sequence). Here the CDR3 reads CAVDSGGTRPV. CDR3 nucleotide sequence: TGTGCCGTGGATTCAGGAGGAACCCGCCCCGTC.

This chain joins TRBV3-1 (or the pseudogene TRBV3-2) and TRBJ2-3, with D unclear. Trimming stripped 2 bases from V and 0 bases from J, with 12 bases between. Germline CDR1 LGHDT, CDR2 YNNKEL (reference sequence). This CDR3 has 16 amino acids. The CDR3 loop is CASSQHMPPSTDTQYF. As DNA, the CDR3 is TGTGCCAGCAGCCAACACATGCCTCCTAGCACAGATACGCAGTATTTT.

The chain has TRBV19 and TRBJ2-7; D might be TRBD1 (6 bases). The CDR3 is 13 amino acids. Germline CDR1 reads LNHDA; CDR2 reads SQIVND (reference sequence). V gave up 6 bases and J gave up 4 bases, with 13 bases separating them. The CDR3 DNA sequence: TGTGCCAGTAGGCCGAAAACAGGGTACGAGCAGTACGTC. Translated, it gives CASRPKTGYEQYV.

DNA of the CDR3: TGTGCCAGCAGCCATTCGGAGACGGCTAACTATGGCTACACCTTC. This gives the protein CASSHSETANYGYTF. The genes are TRBV7-9 and TRBJ1-2; D is unresolved. The CDR3 is made up of 15 amino acids. V lost 5 bases and J lost 0, with 13 bases in between. Germline CDR1 SEHNR, CDR2 FQNEAQ (reference sequence).

The chain is built from TRBV5-1 and TRBJ2-5; TRBD1 matches 7 bases. V was clipped by 4 bases and J by 5 bases; unmatched bases: 11. In germline, CDR1 is SGHRS, CDR2 YFSETQ. The length of the CDR3 is 15 residues. CDR3 bases: TGCGCCAGCAGCCAGGGGGACAGCATGCCGGAGACCCAGTACTTC. Translated: CASSQGDSMPETQYF.

The chain carries TRBV5-6 and TRBJ2-7; TRBD1 aligns across 9 bases. CDR1 and CDR2 from the germline V gene are SGHDT and YYEEEE. V lost 4 bases and J lost 5; bases outside the gene matches: 4. The CDR3 contains 13 residues. The DNA of the CDR3 is TGTGCCAGCAGCCGGGACAGGGCCGACGAGCAGTACTTC. This translates into CASSRDRADEQYF.

This clone was observed a single time. This chain connects TRBV12-5 to TRBJ1-6; D unclear. V was cut by 0 bases and J by 8 bases, with 14 bases left in between. The CDR3 runs 16 residues. CDR1 and CDR2 from the germline V gene are LGHNT and FRNRAP. In DNA form, the CDR3 reads TGTGCTAGTGGTTTGGTGGGTGGCGGCGCGGATTCACCCCTCCACTTT. Residues: CASGLVGGGADSPLHF.

The J gene is TRBJ1-5, the V gene TRBV7-9, with D possibly TRBD1 on 6 matching bases. The germline V gene has CDR1 SEHNR and CDR2 FQNEAQ (reference sequence). Trimming took 3 bases from V and 2 from J, leaving 20 bases between them. The CDR3 consists of 18 residues. The CDR3, as DNA: TGTGCCAGCAGCTTTGGTGCAGCCGGGGGGCATCGCAATCAGCCCCAGCATTTT. Translation: CASSFGAAGGHRNQPQHF. Full variable domain (rest looked up from reference TRBV7-9 and TRBJ1-5): DTGVSQNPRHKITKRGQNVTFRCDPISEHNRLYWYRQTLGQGPEFLTYFQNEAQLEKSRLLSDRFSAERPKGSFSTLEIQRTEQGDSAMYLCASSFGAAGGHRNQPQHFGDGTRLSIL.